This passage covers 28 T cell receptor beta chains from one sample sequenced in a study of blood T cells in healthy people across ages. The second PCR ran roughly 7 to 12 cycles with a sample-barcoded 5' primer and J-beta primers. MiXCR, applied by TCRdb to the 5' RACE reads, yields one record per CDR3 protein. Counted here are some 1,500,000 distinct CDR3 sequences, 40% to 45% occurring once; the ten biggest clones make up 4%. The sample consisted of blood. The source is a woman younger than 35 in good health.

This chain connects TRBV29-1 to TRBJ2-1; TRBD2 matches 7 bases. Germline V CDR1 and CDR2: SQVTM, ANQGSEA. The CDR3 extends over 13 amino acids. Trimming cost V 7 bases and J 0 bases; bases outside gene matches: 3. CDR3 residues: CSASGDSYNEQFF. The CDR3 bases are TGCAGCGCGAGCGGGGACTCCTACAATGAGCAGTTCTTC.

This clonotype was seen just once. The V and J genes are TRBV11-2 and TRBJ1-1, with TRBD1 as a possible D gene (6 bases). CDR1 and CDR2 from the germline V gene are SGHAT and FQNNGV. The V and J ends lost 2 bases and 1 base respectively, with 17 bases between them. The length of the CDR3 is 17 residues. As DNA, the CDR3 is TGTGCCAGCAGCTTACATACGATGTTGACAGGGAACACTGAAGCTTTCTTT. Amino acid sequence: CASSLHTMLTGNTEAFF.

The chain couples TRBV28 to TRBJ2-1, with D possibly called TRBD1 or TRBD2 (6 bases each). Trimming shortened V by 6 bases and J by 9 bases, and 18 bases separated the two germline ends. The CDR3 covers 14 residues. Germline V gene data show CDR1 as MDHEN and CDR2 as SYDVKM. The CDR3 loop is CASRLGGLVGEQFF. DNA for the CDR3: TGTGCCAGCAGATTAGGGGGGTTGGTGGGTGAGCAGTTCTTC. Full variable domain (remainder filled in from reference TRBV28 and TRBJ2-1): DVKVTQSSRYLVKRTGEKVFLECVQDMDHENMFWYRQDPGLGLRLIYFSYDVKMKEKGDIPEGYSVSREKKERFSLILESASTNQTSMYLCASRLGGLVGEQFFGPGTRLTVL.

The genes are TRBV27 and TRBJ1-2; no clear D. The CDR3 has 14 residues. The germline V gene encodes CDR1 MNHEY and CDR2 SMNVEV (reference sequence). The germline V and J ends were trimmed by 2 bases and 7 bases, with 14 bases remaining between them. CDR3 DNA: TGTGCCAGCAGTTTAACACGGGATTCGGGTGGCTACACCTTC. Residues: CASSLTRDSGGYTF.

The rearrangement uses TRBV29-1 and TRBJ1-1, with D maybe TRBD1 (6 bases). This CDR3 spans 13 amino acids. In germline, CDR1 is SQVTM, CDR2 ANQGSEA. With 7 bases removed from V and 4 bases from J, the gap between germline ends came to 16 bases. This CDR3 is CSATQQGGTEAFF. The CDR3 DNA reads TGCAGCGCTACCCAACAGGGTGGCACTGAAGCTTTCTTT. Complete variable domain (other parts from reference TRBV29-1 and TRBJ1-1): SAVISQKPSRDICQRGTSLTIQCQVDSQVTMMFWYRQQPGQSLTLIATANQGSEATYESGFVIDKFPISRPNLTFSTLTVSNMSPEDSSIYLCSATQQGGTEAFFGQGTRLTVV.

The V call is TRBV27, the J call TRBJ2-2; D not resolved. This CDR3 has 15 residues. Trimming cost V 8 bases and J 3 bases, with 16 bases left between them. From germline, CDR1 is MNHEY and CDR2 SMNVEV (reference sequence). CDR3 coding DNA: TGTGCCAGCTCGCCACTCATCCATGACACCGGGGAGCTGTTTTTT. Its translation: CASSPLIHDTGELFF.

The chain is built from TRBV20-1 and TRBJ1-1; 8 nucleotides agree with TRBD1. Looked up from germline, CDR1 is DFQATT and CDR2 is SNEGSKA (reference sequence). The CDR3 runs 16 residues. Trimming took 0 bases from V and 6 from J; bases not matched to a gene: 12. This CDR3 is CSARDPWAGGGAEAFF. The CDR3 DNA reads TGCAGTGCTAGAGACCCTTGGGCAGGGGGCGGGGCTGAAGCTTTCTTT.

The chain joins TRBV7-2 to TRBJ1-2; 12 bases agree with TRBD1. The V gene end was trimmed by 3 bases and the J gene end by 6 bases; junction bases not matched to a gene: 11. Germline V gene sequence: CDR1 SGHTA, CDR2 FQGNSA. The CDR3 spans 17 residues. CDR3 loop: CASSFGTGGVPHDGYTF. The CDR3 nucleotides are TGTGCCAGCAGCTTCGGGACAGGGGGCGTGCCCCATGATGGCTACACCTTC.

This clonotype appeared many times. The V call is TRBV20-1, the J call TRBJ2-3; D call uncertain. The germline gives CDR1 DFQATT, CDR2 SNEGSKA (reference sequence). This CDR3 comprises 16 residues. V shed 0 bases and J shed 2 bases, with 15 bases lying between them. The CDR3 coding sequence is TGCAGTGCTAGAGATTCAGGCGTGTTGTCCACAGATACGCAGTATTTT. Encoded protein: CSARDSGVLSTDTQYF.

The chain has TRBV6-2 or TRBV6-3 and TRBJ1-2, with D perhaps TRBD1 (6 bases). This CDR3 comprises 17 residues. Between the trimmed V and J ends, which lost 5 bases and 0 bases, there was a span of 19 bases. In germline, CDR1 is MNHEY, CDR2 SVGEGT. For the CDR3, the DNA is TGTGCCAGCAGTCCCTGGACAGTAGGGAAGACTAACTATGGCTACACCTTC. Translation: CASSPWTVGKTNYGYTF.

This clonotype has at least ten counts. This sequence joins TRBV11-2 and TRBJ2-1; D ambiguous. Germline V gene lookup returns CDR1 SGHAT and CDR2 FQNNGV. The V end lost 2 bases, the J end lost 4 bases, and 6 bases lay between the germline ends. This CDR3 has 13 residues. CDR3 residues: CASSLYSYNEQFF. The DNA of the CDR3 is TGTGCCAGCAGCTTATACAGTTACAATGAGCAGTTCTTC.

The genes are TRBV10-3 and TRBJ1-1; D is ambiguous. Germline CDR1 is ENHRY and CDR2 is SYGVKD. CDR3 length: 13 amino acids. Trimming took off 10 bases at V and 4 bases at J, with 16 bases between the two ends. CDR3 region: CATLRGTLTEAFF. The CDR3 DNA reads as TGTGCCACACTCCGGGGAACGCTCACTGAAGCTTTCTTT.

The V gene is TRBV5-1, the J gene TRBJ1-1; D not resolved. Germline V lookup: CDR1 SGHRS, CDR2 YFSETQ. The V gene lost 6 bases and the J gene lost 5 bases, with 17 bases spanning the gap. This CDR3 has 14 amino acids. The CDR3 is CASKSIMGRTEAFF. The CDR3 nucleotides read TGCGCCAGCAAATCAATAATGGGGAGGACTGAAGCTTTCTTT.

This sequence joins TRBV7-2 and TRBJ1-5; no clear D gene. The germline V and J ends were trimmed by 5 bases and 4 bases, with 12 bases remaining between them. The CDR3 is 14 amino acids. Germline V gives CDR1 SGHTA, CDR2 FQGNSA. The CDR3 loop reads CASSLTAFNQPQHF. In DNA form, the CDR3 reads TGTGCCAGCAGCCTCACAGCCTTTAATCAGCCCCAGCATTTT.

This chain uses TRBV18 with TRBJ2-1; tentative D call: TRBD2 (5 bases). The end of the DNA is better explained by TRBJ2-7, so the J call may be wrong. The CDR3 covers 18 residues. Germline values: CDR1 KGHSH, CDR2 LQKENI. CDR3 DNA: TGTGCCAGCTCACCAGGTCCTAGCCACCACGGGTCCTACAATGAGCAGTACTTC. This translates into CASSPGPSHHGSYNEQYF.

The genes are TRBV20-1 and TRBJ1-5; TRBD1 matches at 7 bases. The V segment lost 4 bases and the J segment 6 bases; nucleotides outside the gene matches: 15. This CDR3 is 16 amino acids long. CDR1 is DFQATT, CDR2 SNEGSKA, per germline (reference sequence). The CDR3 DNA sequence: TGCAGTGCTACGGTGATTAACAGGGGATACCTTCAGCCCCAGCATTTT. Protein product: CSATVINRGYLQPQHF.

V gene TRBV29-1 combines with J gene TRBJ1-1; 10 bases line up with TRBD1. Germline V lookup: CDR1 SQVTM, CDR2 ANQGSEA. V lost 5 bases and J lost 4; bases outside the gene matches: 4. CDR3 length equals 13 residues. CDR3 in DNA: TGCAGCGTTAGGGGACAGGGGACCACTGAAGCTTTCTTT. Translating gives CSVRGQGTTEAFF.

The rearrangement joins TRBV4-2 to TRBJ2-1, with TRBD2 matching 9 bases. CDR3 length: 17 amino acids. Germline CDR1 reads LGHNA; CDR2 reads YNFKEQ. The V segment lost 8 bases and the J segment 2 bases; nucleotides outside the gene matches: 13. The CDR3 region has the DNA TGTGCCAGCGGCCCGTCCTTTAGCGGGGGTACCTACAATGAGCAGTTCTTC. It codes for CASGPSFSGGTYNEQFF.

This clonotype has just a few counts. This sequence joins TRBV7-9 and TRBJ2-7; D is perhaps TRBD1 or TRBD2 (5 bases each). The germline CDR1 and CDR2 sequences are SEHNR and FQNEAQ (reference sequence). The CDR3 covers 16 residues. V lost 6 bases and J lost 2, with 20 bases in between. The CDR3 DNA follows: TGTGCCAGCAGTCGAGGGGTTGCAGGGCATCCCTACGAGCAGTACTTC. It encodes CASSRGVAGHPYEQYF. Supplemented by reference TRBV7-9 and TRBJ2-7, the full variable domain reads DTGVSQNPRHKITKRGQNVTFRCDPISEHNRLYWYRQTLGQGPEFLTYFQNEAQLEKSRLLSDRFSAERPKGSFSTLEIQRTEQGDSAMYLCASSRGVAGHPYEQYFGPGTRLTVT.

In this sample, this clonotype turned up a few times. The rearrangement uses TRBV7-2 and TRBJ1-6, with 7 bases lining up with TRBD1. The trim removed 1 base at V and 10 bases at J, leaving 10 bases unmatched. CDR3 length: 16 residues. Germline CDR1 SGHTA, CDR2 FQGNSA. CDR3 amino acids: CASSLDPTGLRSPLHF. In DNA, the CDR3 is TGTGCCAGCAGCTTAGACCCGACAGGGTTAAGATCACCCCTCCACTTT.

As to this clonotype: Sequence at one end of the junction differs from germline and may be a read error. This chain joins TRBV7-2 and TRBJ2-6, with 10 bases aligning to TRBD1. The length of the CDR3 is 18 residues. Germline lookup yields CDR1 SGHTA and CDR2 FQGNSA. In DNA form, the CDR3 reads TGTGCCAGCAGCTTAAATCCGGGACAGGGGACTGGGACCAACGTCCTGACTTTC. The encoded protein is CASSLNPGQGTGTNVLTF.

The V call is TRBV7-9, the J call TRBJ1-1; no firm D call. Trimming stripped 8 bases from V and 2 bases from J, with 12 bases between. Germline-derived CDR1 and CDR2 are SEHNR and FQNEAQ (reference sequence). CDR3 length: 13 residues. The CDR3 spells CASGTTANTEAFF. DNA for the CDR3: TGTGCCAGCGGTACTACAGCAAACACTGAAGCTTTCTTT.

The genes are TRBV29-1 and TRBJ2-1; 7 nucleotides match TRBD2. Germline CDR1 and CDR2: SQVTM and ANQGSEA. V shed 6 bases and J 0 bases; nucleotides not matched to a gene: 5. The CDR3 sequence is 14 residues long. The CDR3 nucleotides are TGCAGCGTCAGCGGGAAGGGCTCCTACAATGAGCAGTTCTTC. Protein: CSVSGKGSYNEQFF.

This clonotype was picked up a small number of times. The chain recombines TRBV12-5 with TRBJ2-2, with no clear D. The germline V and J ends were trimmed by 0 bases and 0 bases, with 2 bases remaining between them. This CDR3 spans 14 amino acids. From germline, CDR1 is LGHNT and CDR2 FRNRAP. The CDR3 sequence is CASGLVPNTGELFF. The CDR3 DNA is TGTGCTAGTGGTTTGGTACCGAACACCGGGGAGCTGTTTTTT.

DNA for the CDR3: TGTGCCAGCAGCTTAGAAGGCCAGGGAAACATTCAGTACTTC. It specifies CASSLEGQGNIQYF. J is TRBJ2-4 and V is TRBV7-2, with TRBD1 as a possible D gene (5 bases). CDR3 length: 14 residues. Trimming stripped 1 base from V and 6 bases from J, with 10 bases between. The germline V gene encodes CDR1 SGHTA and CDR2 FQGNSA. The full variable domain, its missing parts supplied by reference TRBV7-2 and TRBJ2-4, is GAGVSQSPSNKVTEKGKDVELRCDPISGHTALYWYRQSLGQGLEFLIYFQGNSAPDKSGLPSDRFSAERTGGSVSTLTIQRTQQEDSAVYLCASSLEGQGNIQYFGAGTRLSVL.

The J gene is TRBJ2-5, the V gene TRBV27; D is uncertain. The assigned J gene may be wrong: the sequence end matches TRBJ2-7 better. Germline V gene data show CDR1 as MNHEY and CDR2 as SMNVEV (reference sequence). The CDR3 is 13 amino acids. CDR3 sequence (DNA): TGTGCCAGCAGTTTAAGGGCCTTCTACGAGCAGTACTTC. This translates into CASSLRAFYEQYF.

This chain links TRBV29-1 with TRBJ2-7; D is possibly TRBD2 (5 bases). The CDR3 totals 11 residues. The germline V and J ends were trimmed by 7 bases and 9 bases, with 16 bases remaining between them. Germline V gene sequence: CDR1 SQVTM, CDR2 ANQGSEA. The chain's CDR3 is CSGREYNGQYF. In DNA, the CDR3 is TGCAGCGGAAGGGAGTACAATGGGCAGTACTTC.

The CDR3 sequence: CSASHLGLGPYF. Written as DNA, the CDR3 is TGCAGTGCTAGTCATCTGGGACTAGGTCCGTACTTC. The chain uses TRBV20-1 and TRBJ2-7; 8 bases fit TRBD2. Germline lookup yields CDR1 DFQATT and CDR2 SNEGSKA (reference sequence). The CDR3 loop spans 12 amino acids. V lost 3 bases and J lost 12; bases outside the gene matches: 10.